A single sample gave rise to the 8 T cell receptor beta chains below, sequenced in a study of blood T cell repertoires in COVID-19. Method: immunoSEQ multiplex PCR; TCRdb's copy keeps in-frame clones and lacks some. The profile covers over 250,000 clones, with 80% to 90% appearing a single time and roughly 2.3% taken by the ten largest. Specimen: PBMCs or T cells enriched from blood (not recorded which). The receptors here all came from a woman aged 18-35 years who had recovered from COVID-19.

CDR3 DNA sequence: TGTGCCAGCAGATCCCAGGGCGCCGGGGAGCTGTTTTTT. Its protein product is CASRSQGAGELFF. This chain connects TRBV7-2 to TRBJ2-2, with D perhaps TRBD1 (5 bases). The germline CDR1 and CDR2 sequences are SGHTA and FQGNSA. Trimming removed 6 bases from V and 6 bases from J, with 11 bases in between. The CDR3 is made up of 13 amino acids.

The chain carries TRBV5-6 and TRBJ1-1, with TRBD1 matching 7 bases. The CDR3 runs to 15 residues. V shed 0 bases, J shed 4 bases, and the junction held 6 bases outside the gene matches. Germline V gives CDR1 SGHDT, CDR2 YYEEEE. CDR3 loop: CASSLAGGWSTEAFF. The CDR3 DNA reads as TGTGCCAGCAGCTTGGCAGGGGGGTGGAGCACTGAAGCTTTCTTT.

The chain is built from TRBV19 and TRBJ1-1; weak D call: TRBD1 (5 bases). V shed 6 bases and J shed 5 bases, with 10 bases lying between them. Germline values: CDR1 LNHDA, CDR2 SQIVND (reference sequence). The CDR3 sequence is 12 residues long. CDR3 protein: CASSVRGTEAFF. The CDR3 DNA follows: TGTGCCAGTAGCGTTCGGGGGACTGAAGCTTTCTTT.

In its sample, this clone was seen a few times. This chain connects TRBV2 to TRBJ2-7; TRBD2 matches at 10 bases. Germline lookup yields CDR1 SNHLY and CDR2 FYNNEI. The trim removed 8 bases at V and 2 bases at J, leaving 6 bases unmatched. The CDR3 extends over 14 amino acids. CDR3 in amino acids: CASWSLAGTYEQYF. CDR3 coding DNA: TGTGCCAGCTGGTCACTAGCGGGGACCTACGAGCAGTACTTC. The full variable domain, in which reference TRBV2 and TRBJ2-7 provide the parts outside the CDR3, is EPEVTQTPSHQVTQMGQEVILRCVPISNHLYFYWYRQILGQKVEFLVSFYNNEISEKSEIFDDQFSVERPDGSNFTLKIRSTKLEDSAMYFCASWSLAGTYEQYFGPGTRLTVT.

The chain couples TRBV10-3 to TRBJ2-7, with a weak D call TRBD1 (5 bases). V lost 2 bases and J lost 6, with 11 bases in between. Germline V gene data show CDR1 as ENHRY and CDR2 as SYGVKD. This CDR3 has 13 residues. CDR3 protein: CAISEGRVSEQYF. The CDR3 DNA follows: TGTGCCATCAGTGAGGGCAGGGTCTCCGAGCAGTACTTC.

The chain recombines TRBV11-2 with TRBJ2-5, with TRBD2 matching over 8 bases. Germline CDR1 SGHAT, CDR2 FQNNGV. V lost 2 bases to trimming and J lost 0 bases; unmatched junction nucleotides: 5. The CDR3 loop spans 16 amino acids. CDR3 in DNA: TGTGCCAGCAGCTTACCCAGCGGGGGATACCAAGAGACCCAGTACTTC. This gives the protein CASSLPSGGYQETQYF.

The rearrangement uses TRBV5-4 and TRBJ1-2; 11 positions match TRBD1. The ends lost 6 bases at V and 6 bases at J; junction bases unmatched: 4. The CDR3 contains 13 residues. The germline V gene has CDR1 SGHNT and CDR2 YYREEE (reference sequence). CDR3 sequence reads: CASTGQGANGYTF. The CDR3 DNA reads TGTGCCAGCACCGGACAGGGGGCGAATGGCTACACCTTC.

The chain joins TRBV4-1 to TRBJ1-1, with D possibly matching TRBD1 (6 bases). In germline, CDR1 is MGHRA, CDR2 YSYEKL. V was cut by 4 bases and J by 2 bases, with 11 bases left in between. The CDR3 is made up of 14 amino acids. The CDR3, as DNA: TGCGCCAGCAGCCCTGGACAGACCAACACTGAAGCTTTCTTT. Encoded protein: CASSPGQTNTEAFF.